Listed below are T cell receptor beta chains from one sample, sequenced in a study of blood T cell repertoires in COVID-19. The method was immunoSEQ multiplex PCR; TCRdb's version includes in-frame clones alone and lacks a portion of them. The sample gives 90,000 to 140,000 clones, 85% of which show up once; about 3.8% is in the top ten. The sequenced sample consisted of peripheral blood. All receptors come from a man over 45 with acute or convalescent COVID-19. CDR3s leave out the opening cysteine and the closing phenylalanine or tryptophan.

j_gene | v_gene | CDR3aa
TRBJ1-2 | TRBV10-3 | ASLLPGQGTYGYT
TRBJ2-7 | TRBV13 | ASSPSGSDEQY
TRBJ1-6 | TRBV5-1 | ASSLPSSYNSPLH
TRBJ1-1 | TRBV6-5 | ASSYRGRTEAF
TRBJ1-1 | TRBV7-9 | ASSLGTVEAF
TRBJ2-3 | TRBV10-1 | ASSESRGGRTDTQY
TRBJ1-6 | TRBV10-3 | AISESPGQASPLH
TRBJ2-7 | TRBV6-5 | ASSRDRPYEQY
TRBJ2-7 | TRBV5-6 | ASSRPGQGLLEQY
TRBJ1-5 | TRBV2 | ASSALTGIDNQPQH
TRBJ2-1 | TRBV4-1 | ASSQGSTSGVYNEQF
TRBJ1-6 | TRBV6-1 | ASSEALRQVLRKNSPLH
TRBJ1-1 | TRBV27 | ASSLGLPNTEAF
TRBJ2-5 | TRBV3-1/TRBV3-2 | ASSQLGAGELY
TRBJ1-2 | TRBV12-3/TRBV12-4 | ASSFARGYGYT
TRBJ2-1 | TRBV7-9 | ASSEGRAVYNEQF
TRBJ1-1 | TRBV6-6 | ASSLDRARGEAF
TRBJ1-1 | TRBV28 | ASTLRAEAF
TRBJ1-5 | TRBV4-1 | ASSQGTDRLYSNQPQH
TRBJ1-1 | TRBV6-6 | ASSTRVLNTEAF
TRBJ2-3 | TRBV11-3 | ASSFASGTSTDTQY
TRBJ2-2 | TRBV30 | AWGSGIAYTGELF
TRBJ1-6 | TRBV6-6 | ASSYAAGKDSPLH
TRBJ1-2 | TRBV14 | ASSFTGRANYGYT
TRBJ1-1 | TRBV19 | ASRTEKNTEAF
TRBJ2-7 | TRBV18 | ASSPRTASYEQY
TRBJ2-5 | TRBV2 | ASAGAGKETQY
TRBJ2-7 | TRBV7-9 | ASSLLGEAPYEQY
TRBJ1-5 | TRBV27 | ASSPRTGRLEPQH
TRBJ2-7 | TRBV2 | ASSSFPKLAGGSYEQY
TRBJ2-7 | TRBV11-1 | ASSLSRVNYEQY
TRBJ1-4 | TRBV30 | AWSVLGGKDEKLF
TRBJ1-3 | TRBV25-1 | ASSVDSHSGNTIY
TRBJ1-3 | TRBV3-1/TRBV3-2 | ASSQGGSSGNTIY
TRBJ2-5 | TRBV4-1 | ASSLTGGQETQY
TRBJ1-5 | TRBV7-2 | ASSPWTGGQPQH
TRBJ1-1 | TRBV19 | ASSHGSTEAF
TRBJ1-2 | TRBV19 | ASNPTGINYGYT
TRBJ2-3 | TRBV4-1 | ASSQEADRAGDTQY
TRBJ1-2 | TRBV5-1 | ASSLAGDVGYT
TRBJ2-7 | TRBV6-6 | ASRKTSTYEQY
TRBJ2-3 | TRBV9 | ASSVWTNTDTQY
TRBJ1-3 | TRBV7-9 | ASRPGQTSGNTIY
TRBJ1-5 | TRBV6-5 | ASRRLGNQPQH
TRBJ1-5 | TRBV6-5 | ASSYEGDSNQPQH
TRBJ2-1 | TRBV3-1/TRBV3-2 | ASKPTQGNYNEQF
TRBJ1-5 | TRBV6-5 | ASGWTADSNQPQH
TRBJ2-5 | TRBV11-2 | ASSLNPTGTGGLETQY
TRBJ2-2 | TRBV6-5 | ATGTGELF
TRBJ2-7 | TRBV25-1 | ASSEPAKSLEQY
TRBJ2-5 | TRBV5-1 | ASSPQLAGVQETQY
TRBJ2-1 | TRBV5-1 | ASSSTDRFNNEQF
TRBJ1-6 | TRBV14 | ASSQRAGSYNSPLH
TRBJ1-4 | TRBV4-1 | ASSLVSGGPSKLF
TRBJ2-7 | TRBV4-1 | ASSQDLAPYEQY